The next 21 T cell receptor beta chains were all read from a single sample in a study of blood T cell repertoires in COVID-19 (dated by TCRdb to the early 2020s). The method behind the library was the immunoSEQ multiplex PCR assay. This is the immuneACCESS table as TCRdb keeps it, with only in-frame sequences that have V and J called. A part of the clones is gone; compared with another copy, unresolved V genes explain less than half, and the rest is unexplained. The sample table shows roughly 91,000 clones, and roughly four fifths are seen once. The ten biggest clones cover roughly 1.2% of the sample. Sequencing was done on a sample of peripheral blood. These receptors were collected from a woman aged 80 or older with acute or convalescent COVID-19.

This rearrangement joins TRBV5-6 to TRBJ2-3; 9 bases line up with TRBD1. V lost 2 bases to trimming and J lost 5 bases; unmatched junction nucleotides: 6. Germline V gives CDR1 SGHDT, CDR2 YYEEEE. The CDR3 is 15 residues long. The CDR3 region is CASSFPDRGRDTQYF. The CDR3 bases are TGTGCCAGCAGCTTCCCCGACAGGGGGAGAGATACGCAGTATTTT.

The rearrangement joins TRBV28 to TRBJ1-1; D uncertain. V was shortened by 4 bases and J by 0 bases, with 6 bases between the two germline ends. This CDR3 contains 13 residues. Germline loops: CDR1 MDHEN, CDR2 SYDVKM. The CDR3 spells CASSSTVNTEAFF. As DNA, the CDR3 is TGTGCCAGCAGTTCGACTGTGAACACTGAAGCTTTCTTT.

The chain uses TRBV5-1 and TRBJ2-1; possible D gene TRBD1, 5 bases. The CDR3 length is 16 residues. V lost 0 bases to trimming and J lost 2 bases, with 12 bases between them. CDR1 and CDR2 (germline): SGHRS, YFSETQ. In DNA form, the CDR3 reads TGCGCCAGCAGCTTGGGGGGCCTGAGCGCCTACAATGAGCAGTTCTTC. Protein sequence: CASSLGGLSAYNEQFF.

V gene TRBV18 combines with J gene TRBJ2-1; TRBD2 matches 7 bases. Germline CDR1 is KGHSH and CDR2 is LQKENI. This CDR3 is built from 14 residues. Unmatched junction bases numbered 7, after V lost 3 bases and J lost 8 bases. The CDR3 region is CASSPQREGHEQFF. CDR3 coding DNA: TGTGCCAGCTCACCGCAAAGGGAGGGCCATGAGCAGTTCTTC. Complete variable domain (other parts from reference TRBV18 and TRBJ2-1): NAGVMQNPRHLVRRRGQEARLRCSPMKGHSHVYWYRQLPEEGLKFMVYLQKENIIDESGMPKERFSAEFPKEGPSILRIQQVVRGDSAAYFCASSPQREGHEQFFGPGTRLTVL.

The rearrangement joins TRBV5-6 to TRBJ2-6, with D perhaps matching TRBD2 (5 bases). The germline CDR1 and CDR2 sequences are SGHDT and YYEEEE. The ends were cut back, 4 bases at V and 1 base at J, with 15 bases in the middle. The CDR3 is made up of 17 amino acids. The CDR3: CASSRGLLTSGANVLTF. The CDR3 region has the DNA TGTGCCAGCAGCCGAGGACTTCTGACTTCTGGGGCCAACGTCCTGACTTTC.

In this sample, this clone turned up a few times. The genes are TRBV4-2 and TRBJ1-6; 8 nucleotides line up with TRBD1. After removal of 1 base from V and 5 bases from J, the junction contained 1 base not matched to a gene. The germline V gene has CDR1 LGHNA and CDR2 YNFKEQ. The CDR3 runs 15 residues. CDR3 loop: CASSQATGDNSPLHF. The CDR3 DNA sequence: TGTGCCAGCAGCCAAGCGACAGGGGATAATTCACCCCTCCACTTT.

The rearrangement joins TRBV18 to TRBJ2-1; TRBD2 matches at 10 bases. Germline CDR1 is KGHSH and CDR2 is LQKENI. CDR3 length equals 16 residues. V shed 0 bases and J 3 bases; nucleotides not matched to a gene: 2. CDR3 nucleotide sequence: TGTGCCAGCTCACCACCTAGCGGGAGGAACTACAATGAGCAGTTCTTC. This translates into CASSPPSGRNYNEQFF.

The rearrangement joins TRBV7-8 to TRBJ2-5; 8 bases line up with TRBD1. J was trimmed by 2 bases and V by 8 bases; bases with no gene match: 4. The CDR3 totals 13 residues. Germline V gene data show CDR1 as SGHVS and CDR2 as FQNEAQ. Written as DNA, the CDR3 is TGTGCCAGCGACAGGGGACTTCAAGAGACCCAGTACTTC. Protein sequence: CASDRGLQETQYF.

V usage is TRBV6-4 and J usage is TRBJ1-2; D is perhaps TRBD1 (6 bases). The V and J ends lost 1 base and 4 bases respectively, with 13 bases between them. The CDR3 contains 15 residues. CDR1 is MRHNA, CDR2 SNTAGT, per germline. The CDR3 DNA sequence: TGTGCCAGCAGTGACTGGGCAGGGGCTCCCTATGGCTACACCTTC. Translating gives CASSDWAGAPYGYTF.

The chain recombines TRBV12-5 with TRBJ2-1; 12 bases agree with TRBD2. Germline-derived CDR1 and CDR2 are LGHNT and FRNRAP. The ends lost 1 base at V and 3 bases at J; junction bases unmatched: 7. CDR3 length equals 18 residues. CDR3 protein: CASGLAQMTSGSYNEQFF. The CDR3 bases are TGTGCTAGTGGTTTGGCCCAGATGACTAGCGGGAGCTACAATGAGCAGTTCTTC.

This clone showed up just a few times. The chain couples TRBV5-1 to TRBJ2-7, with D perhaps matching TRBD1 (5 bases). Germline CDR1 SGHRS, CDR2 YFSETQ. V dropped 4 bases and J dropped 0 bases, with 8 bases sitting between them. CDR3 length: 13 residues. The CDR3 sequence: CASSRQGSYEQYF. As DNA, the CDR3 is TGCGCCAGCAGCCGCCAGGGCTCCTACGAGCAGTACTTC. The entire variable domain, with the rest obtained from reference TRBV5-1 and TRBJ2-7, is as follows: KAGVTQTPRYLIKTRGQQVTLSCSPISGHRSVSWYQQTPGQGLQFLFEYFSETQRNKGNFPGRFSGRQFSNSRSEMNVSTLELGDSALYLCASSRQGSYEQYFGPGTRLTVT.

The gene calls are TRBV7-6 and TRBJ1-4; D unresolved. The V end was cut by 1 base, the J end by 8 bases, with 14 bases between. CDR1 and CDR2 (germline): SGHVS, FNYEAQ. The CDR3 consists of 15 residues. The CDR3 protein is CASSLGPGSSEKLFF. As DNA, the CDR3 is TGTGCCAGCAGCTTAGGTCCGGGGAGTAGCGAAAAACTGTTTTTT.

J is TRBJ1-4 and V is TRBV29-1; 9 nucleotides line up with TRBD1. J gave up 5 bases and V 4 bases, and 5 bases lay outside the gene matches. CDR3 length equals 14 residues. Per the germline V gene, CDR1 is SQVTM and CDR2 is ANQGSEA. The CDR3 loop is CSVAKGTGNEKLFF. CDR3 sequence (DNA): TGCAGCGTTGCAAAGGGGACAGGGAATGAAAAACTGTTTTTT. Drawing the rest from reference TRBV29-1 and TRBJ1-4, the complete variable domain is SAVISQKPSRDICQRGTSLTIQCQVDSQVTMMFWYRQQPGQSLTLIATANQGSEATYESGFVIDKFPISRPNLTFSTLTVSNMSPEDSSIYLCSVAKGTGNEKLFFGSGTQLSVL.

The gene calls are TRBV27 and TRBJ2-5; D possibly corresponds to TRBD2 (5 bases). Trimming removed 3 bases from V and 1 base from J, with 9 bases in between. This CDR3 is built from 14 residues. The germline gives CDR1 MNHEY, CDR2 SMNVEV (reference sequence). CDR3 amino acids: CASSFRTSQETQYF. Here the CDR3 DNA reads TGTGCCAGCAGTTTCAGGACTTCCCAAGAGACCCAGTACTTC.

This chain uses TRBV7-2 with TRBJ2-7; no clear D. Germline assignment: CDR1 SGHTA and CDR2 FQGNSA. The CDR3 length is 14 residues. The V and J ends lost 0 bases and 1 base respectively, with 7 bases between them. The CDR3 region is CASSLAGKSYEQYF. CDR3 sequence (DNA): TGTGCCAGCAGCTTAGCGGGCAAGTCCTACGAGCAGTACTTC.

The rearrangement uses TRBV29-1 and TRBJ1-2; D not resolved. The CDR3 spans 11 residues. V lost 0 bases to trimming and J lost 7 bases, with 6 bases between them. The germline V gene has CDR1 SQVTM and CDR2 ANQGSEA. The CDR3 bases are TGCAGCGTTGAAGATTCGGGTGGCTACACCTTC. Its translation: CSVEDSGGYTF.

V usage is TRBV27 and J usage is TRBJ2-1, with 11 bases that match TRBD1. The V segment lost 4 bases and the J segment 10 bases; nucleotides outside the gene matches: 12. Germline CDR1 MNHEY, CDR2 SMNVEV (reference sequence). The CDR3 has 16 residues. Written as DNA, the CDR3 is TGTGCCAGCAGTTCCTCTACCGGGACAGGGGGATGGGAGCAGTTCTTC. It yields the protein CASSSSTGTGGWEQFF.

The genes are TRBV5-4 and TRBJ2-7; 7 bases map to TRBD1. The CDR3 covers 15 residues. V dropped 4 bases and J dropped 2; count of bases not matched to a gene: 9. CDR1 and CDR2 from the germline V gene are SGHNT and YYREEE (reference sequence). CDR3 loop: CASSAGTDKAYEQYF. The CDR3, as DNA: TGTGCCAGCAGCGCTGGGACAGACAAGGCCTACGAGCAGTACTTC.

The CDR3 region has the DNA TGTGCCAGCAGCTCACAGGGGGATGGTTCACCCCTCCACTTT. This gives the protein CASSSQGDGSPLHF. The chain uses TRBV7-3 and TRBJ1-6; TRBD1 matches 8 bases. CDR1 and CDR2 from the germline V gene are SGHTA and FQGTGA. Trimming cost V 4 bases and J 9 bases; bases outside gene matches: 5. The CDR3 covers 14 residues.

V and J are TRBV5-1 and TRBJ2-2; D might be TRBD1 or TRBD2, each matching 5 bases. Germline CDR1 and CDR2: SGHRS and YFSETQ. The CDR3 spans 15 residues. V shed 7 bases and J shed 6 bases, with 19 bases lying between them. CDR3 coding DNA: TGCGCCAGCGGCGTGGGGAGTATAGGGGCCGGGGAGCTGTTTTTT. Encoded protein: CASGVGSIGAGELFF.

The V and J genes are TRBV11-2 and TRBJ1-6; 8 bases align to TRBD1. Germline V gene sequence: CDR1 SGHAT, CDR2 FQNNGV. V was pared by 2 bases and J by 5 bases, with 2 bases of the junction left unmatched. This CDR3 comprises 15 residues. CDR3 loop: CASSLTTGDNSPLHF. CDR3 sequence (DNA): TGTGCCAGCAGCTTAACGACAGGGGATAATTCACCCCTCCACTTT. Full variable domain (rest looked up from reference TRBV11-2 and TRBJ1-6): EAGVAQSPRYKIIEKRQSVAFWCNPISGHATLYWYQQILGQGPKLLIQFQNNGVVDDSQLPKDRFSAERLKGVDSTLKIQPAKLEDSAVYLCASSLTTGDNSPLHFGNGTRLTVT.